These 9 T cell receptor beta chains share one sample of origin, sequenced in a study of HIV-infected children after antiretroviral therapy interruption. A 3' RACE protocol on RNA, with unique molecular identifiers, produced the TCR library. A single record per CDR3 protein comes from TCRdb applying MiXCR to the 3' RACE reads. Here the sample spans about 89,000 distinct CDR3 sequences, under 8% being singletons. Specified treatment: PENTA 11 planned treatment interruption arm or continuous ART arm. The specimen comprised CD45RA+ CD4+ T cells from PBMCs, pooled from several time points, sampled from a donor given antiretroviral therapy, either interrupted or continuous. Subset noted: naive CD4+ CD45RA+ CD45RO- T cells. These receptors were obtained from a pool of human donors with HIV.

This rearrangement joins TRBV6-5 to TRBJ2-4, with D hard to call. CDR1 and CDR2 (germline): MNHEY, SVGAGI. V lost 4 bases, J lost 10 bases, and 14 bases lay in between. The CDR3 covers 13 residues. The CDR3: CASSSPRIVIQYF. CDR3 DNA sequence: TGTGCCAGCAGTTCTCCCCGGATAGTTATTCAGTACTTC.

This clonotype was seen ten or more times. The rearrangement joins TRBV5-1 to TRBJ2-3; TRBD2 matches at 8 bases. After removal of 4 bases from V and 0 bases from J, the junction contained 7 bases not matched to a gene. Germline CDR1 SGHRS, CDR2 YFSETQ. CDR3 length equals 16 residues. The CDR3 region is CASSLLAGPSTDTQYF. CDR3 DNA: TGCGCCAGCAGCCTGTTAGCGGGACCTAGCACAGATACGCAGTATTTT.

This clonotype was observed at least ten times. The J gene is TRBJ1-1, the V gene TRBV29-1; a weak D match, TRBD1 (5 bases). Trimming left V 6 bases short and J 7 bases short, with 9 bases between. This CDR3 is built from 10 residues. Germline V gene sequence: CDR1 SQVTM, CDR2 ANQGSEA. The CDR3 here is CSVETGEAFF. The DNA for the CDR3 is TGCAGCGTGGAAACAGGTGAAGCTTTCTTT.

This clonotype came up many times. The V gene is TRBV19, the J gene TRBJ1-4, with D tentatively TRBD1 (5 bases). Germline lookup yields CDR1 LNHDA and CDR2 SQIVND (reference sequence). Trimming left V 4 bases short and J 6 bases short, with 12 bases between. This CDR3 contains 14 residues. In DNA, the CDR3 is TGTGCCAGTAGTACGACAGTAGGGGATGAAAAACTGTTTTTT. The encoded protein is CASSTTVGDEKLFF.

Ten or more counts support this clonotype. The rearrangement uses TRBV28 and TRBJ2-3; 11 bases map to TRBD1. There are 14 residues in the CDR3. V was clipped by 9 bases and J by 2 bases; unmatched bases: 4. Germline loops: CDR1 MDHEN, CDR2 SYDVKM. CDR3 nucleotide sequence: TGTGCCAGTCGGACAGGGGGCGTCACAGATACGCAGTATTTT. Amino acids: CASRTGGVTDTQYF.

The rearrangement uses TRBV3-1 and TRBJ1-4; D unclear. The CDR3 is 17 residues long. CDR1 is LGHDT, CDR2 YNNKEL, per germline (reference sequence). Deletions cut 1 base from V and 5 bases from J, with 17 bases between. The chain's CDR3 is CASSQGGGSGSNEKLFF. CDR3 DNA: TGTGCCAGCAGCCAAGGTGGTGGATCGGGGAGCAATGAAAAACTGTTTTTT.

This clonotype has ten or more counts. V usage is TRBV20-1 and J usage is TRBJ1-1; D not certain. The CDR3 consists of 13 residues. Germline CDR1 is DFQATT and CDR2 is SNEGSKA (reference sequence). Trimming pared 6 bases from V and 4 bases from J, leaving 15 bases between. The CDR3 DNA follows: TGCAGTGCGACAATCGGAGGGAGCACTGAAGCTTTCTTT. This gives the protein CSATIGGSTEAFF.

This clonotype was seen ten or more times. This chain joins TRBV13 and TRBJ2-1; the D call may be TRBD1 or TRBD2 (5 bases each). V was shortened by 8 bases and J by 9 bases, with 20 bases between the two germline ends. CDR3 length equals 14 residues. Per germline, CDR1 PRHDT and CDR2 FYEKMQ (reference sequence). The CDR3, as DNA: TGTGCCAGCTCTCTTCTGGGGACCTATGCTGAGCAGTTCTTC. Protein sequence: CASSLLGTYAEQFF.

This clonotype was seen ten or more times. The CDR3 here is CASSLVYRGTEAFF. CDR3 bases: TGTGCCAGCAGCTTGGTTTATCGGGGGACTGAAGCTTTCTTT. This chain uses TRBV5-6 with TRBJ1-1; D is possibly TRBD1 (5 bases). V was pared by 0 bases and J by 5 bases, with 11 bases between. Per germline, CDR1 SGHDT and CDR2 YYEEEE. The CDR3 is 14 residues long.